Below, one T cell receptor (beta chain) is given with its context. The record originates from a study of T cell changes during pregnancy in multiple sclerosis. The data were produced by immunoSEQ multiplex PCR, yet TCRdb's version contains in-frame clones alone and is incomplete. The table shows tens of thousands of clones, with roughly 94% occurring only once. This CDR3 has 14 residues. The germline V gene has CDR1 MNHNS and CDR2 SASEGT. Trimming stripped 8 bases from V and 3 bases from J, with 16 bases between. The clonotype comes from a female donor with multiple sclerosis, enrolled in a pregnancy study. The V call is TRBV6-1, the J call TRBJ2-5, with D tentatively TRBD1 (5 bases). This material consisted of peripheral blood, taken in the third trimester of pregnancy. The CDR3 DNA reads TGTGCCAGCCTTCGGTTAGGGGCTAAAGAGACCCAGTACTTC. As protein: CASLRLGAKETQYF.